This T cell receptor (beta chain) originates from a study of blood T cell repertoires in COVID-19. For the study at large: PBMCs, B-cell-depleted T cells, or T cells were the source of the cDNA or gDNA that made up the material.

This clone was seen just once. This CDR3 region has 17 residues. Between the trimmed V and J ends, which lost 0 bases and 1 base, there was a span of 15 bases. Germline V gene sequence: CDR1 SGHAT, CDR2 FQNNGV. Methods used by the authors: Reference gene primer amplification gave estimated nucleated cell counts. Method: immunoSEQ multiplex PCR; TCRdb's copy keeps in-frame clones and lacks some. D and trimming were read from the DNA, whereas the V and J calls and clone size are those reported in that table. The sample has over 150,000 clones; roughly 91% are singletons. The receptor's source is a man over 45 who had recovered from COVID-19. V is TRBV11-2 and J is TRBJ1-1, with a weak D call TRBD1 (6 bases). Sequencing was done on a sample of peripheral blood. CDR3 nucleotide sequence: TGTGCCAGCAGCTTAGATGGGTGGGGGACACCGAACACTGAAGCTTTCTTT. Encoded protein: CASSLDGWGTPNTEAFF. Full variable domain (rest looked up from reference TRBV11-2 and TRBJ1-1): EAGVAQSPRYKIIEKRQSVAFWCNPISGHATLYWYQQILGQGPKLLIQFQNNGVVDDSQLPKDRFSAERLKGVDSTLKIQPAKLEDSAVYLCASSLDGWGTPNTEAFFGQGTRLTVV.